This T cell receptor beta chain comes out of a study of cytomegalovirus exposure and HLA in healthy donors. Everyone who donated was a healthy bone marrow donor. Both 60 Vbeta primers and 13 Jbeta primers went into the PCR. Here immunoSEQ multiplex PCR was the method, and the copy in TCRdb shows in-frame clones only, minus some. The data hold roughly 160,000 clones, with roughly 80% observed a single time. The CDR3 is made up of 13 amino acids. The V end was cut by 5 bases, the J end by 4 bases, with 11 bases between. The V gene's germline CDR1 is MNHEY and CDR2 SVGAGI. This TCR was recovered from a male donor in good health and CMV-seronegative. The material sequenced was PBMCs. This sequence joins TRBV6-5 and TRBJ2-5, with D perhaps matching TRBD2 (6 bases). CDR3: CASSLGSTETQYF. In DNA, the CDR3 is TGTGCCAGCAGTCTCGGGAGCACAGAGACCCAGTACTTC.